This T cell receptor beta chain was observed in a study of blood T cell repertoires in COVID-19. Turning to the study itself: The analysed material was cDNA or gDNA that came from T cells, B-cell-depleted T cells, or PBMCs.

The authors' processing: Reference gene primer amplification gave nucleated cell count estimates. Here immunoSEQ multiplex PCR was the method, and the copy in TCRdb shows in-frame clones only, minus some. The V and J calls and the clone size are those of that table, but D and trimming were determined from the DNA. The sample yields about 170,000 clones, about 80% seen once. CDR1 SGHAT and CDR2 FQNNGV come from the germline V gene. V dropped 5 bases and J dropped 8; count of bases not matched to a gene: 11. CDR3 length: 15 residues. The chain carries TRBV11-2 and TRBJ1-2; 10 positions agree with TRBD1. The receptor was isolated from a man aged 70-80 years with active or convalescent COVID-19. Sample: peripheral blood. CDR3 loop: CASSPTGQGILGYTF. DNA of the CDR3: TGTGCCAGCAGCCCCACGGGACAGGGGATATTGGGCTACACCTTC.